A single sample is the source of the 6 T cell receptor beta chains below, sequenced in a study of PD-1 blockade in classical Hodgkin lymphoma. Clones were read by immunoSEQ multiplex PCR, and TCRdb kept only the in-frame ones, dropping some. This sample has almost 20,000 clones, with 70% to 90% found just once. Time point meaning: cycle 4 day 1 (C4D1), after six to seven weeks of nivolumab. Brentuximab vedotin exposure varied, and every patient relapsed after autologous stem cell transplantation. Negative selection with magnetic separation was used to purify CD4+ T cells from thawed PBMCs. Specimen: CD4+ T cells from blood, collected before the fourth cycle of nivolumab. Receptors originate from a human donor with classical Hodgkin lymphoma.

V usage is TRBV29-1 and J usage is TRBJ2-7; the match to TRBD1 covers 11 bases. CDR3 length: 12 amino acids. CDR1 is SQVTM and CDR2 is ANQGSEA in the germline V gene. The V segment lost 4 bases and the J segment 6 bases; nucleotides outside the gene matches: 2. CDR3 DNA sequence: TGCAGCGTTGGGGACAGGGGGTCCGAGCAGTACTTC. Its translation: CSVGDRGSEQYF.

This clone was seen only a few times. The chain carries TRBV19 and TRBJ1-1; D remains unclear. In germline, CDR1 is LNHDA, CDR2 SQIVND (reference sequence). V lost 5 bases to trimming and J lost 1 base, with 11 bases between them. This CDR3 region has 14 residues. CDR3 sequence (DNA): TGTGCCAGTAGTCCCCGGACCTCGAACACTGAAGCTTTCTTT. It encodes CASSPRTSNTEAFF. The variable domain in full, with the rest retrieved from reference TRBV19 and TRBJ1-1, is DGGITQSPKYLFRKEGQNVTLSCEQNLNHDAMYWYRQDPGQGLRLIYYSQIVNDFQKGDIAEGYSVSREKKESFPLTVTSAQKNPTAFYLCASSPRTSNTEAFFGQGTRLTVV.

The chain combines TRBV19 with TRBJ1-2; 7 bases match TRBD1. This CDR3 region has 13 residues. The germline V gene has CDR1 LNHDA and CDR2 SQIVND (reference sequence). Trimming took 3 bases from V and 4 from J; bases not matched to a gene: 2. The CDR3 spells CASSIGTVYGYTF. Written as DNA, the CDR3 is TGTGCCAGTAGTATTGGGACAGTCTATGGCTACACCTTC.

The chain recombines TRBV5-1 with TRBJ2-2, with 9 bases fitting TRBD2. Trimming cost V 4 bases and J 1 base; bases outside gene matches: 2. Germline V gives CDR1 SGHRS, CDR2 YFSETQ. CDR3 size: 15 residues. CDR3 bases: TGCGCCAGCAGCCGGACTAGCGTGAACACCGGGGAGCTGTTTTTT. Encoded protein: CASSRTSVNTGELFF.

The J gene is TRBJ2-3, the V gene TRBV27, with D unresolved. Looked up from germline, CDR1 is MNHEY and CDR2 is SMNVEV (reference sequence). The CDR3 totals 14 residues. Trimming took off 6 bases at V and 1 base at J, with 11 bases between the two ends. Here the CDR3 reads CASSFSSGTDTQYF. In DNA form, the CDR3 reads TGTGCCAGCAGCTTTTCGTCAGGCACAGATACGCAGTATTTT.

The V and J genes are TRBV6-5 and TRBJ2-3; 9 nucleotides align to TRBD2. The CDR3 extends over 15 amino acids. In germline, CDR1 is MNHEY, CDR2 SVGAGI. V was pared by 0 bases and J by 8 bases, with 6 bases of the junction left unmatched. The CDR3, as DNA: TGTGCCAGCAGTTACTCGAGCAAGCGGGAGGCTACGCAGTATTTT. Amino acids: CASSYSSKREATQYF.